These 18 T cell receptor beta chains were all obtained from the same sample, sequenced in a study of shared clonotypes between healthy human individuals. The table came from immunoSEQ multiplex PCR; TCRdb's copy has only in-frame clones and leaves some out. In the table there are about 680,000 clones, less than 80% of which are singletons. Sample: memory CD4+ T cells sorted from blood. Subset in this sample: CD45RA-negative fraction. The receptors stem from a woman aged 25-40 years in good health.

V gene TRBV11-3 combines with J gene TRBJ2-3; 7 bases are shared with TRBD1. This CDR3 has 16 residues. Germline CDR1 is SGHNT and CDR2 is YENEEA. V gave up 0 bases and J gave up 0 bases; unmatched junction bases: 3. The CDR3 region has the DNA TGTGCCAGCAGCTTAGATGGACAGGACAGCACAGATACGCAGTATTTT. Its protein product is CASSLDGQDSTDTQYF.

CDR3 loop: CSVDTGLAVSEQFF. The CDR3, as DNA: TGCAGCGTTGATACCGGACTAGCGGTTTCTGAGCAGTTCTTC. The rearrangement links TRBV29-1 to TRBJ2-1, with 10 bases matching TRBD2. V lost 3 bases and J lost 9; bases outside the gene matches: 8. The germline V gene encodes CDR1 SQVTM and CDR2 ANQGSEA. The CDR3 is 14 residues long.

The chain recombines TRBV9 with TRBJ1-3; the D is unclear. The CDR3 contains 17 residues. From germline, CDR1 is SGDLS and CDR2 YYNGEE. The germline V and J ends were trimmed by 4 bases and 0 bases, with 17 bases remaining between them. The CDR3 loop is CASSPPASTFSGNTIYF. The CDR3 bases are TGTGCCAGCAGCCCCCCGGCCAGTACTTTCTCTGGAAACACCATATATTTT.

The chain couples TRBV28 to TRBJ2-7; no reliable D call. The V gene's germline CDR1 is MDHEN and CDR2 SYDVKM. This CDR3 contains 12 residues. V lost 6 bases and J lost 5, with 11 bases in between. This CDR3 is CASRQTAHEQYF. CDR3 bases: TGTGCCAGCAGACAGACTGCCCACGAGCAGTACTTC.

The chain uses TRBV7-9 and TRBJ2-3, with 10 bases matching TRBD2. This CDR3 spans 16 amino acids. Germline CDR1 and CDR2: SEHNR and FQNEAQ (reference sequence). The V and J ends lost 3 bases and 2 bases, in that order; junction bases with no gene match: 5. CDR3 in DNA: TGTGCCAGCAGCTTGGATCTAGCGGGGGTCACAGATACGCAGTATTTT. Its translation: CASSLDLAGVTDTQYF.

J is TRBJ1-2 and V is TRBV5-6; 9 nucleotides match TRBD1. The CDR3 runs 13 residues. Germline CDR1 reads SGHDT; CDR2 reads YYEEEE. V lost 5 bases and J lost 6; bases outside the gene matches: 5. The CDR3 sequence: CASRETGGHGYTF. As DNA, the CDR3 is TGTGCCAGCAGGGAGACAGGGGGGCATGGCTACACCTTC.

This clone was seen repeatedly, ten times or more. Other DNA sequences in the sample encode the same CDR3. The V and J genes are TRBV7-9 and TRBJ2-1; no reliable D call. Germline loops: CDR1 SEHNR, CDR2 FQNEAQ (reference sequence). V lost 2 bases to trimming and J lost 0 bases, with 8 bases between them. This CDR3 has 15 amino acids. CDR3 amino acids: CASSLTTSSYNEQFF. The CDR3 coding sequence is TGTGCCAGCAGCTTAACCACGAGCTCCTACAATGAGCAGTTCTTC.

The chain joins TRBV4-1 to TRBJ1-3; unclear D gene. Trimming shortened V by 3 bases and J by 4 bases, and 7 bases separated the two germline ends. This CDR3 spans 13 amino acids. CDR1 and CDR2 from the germline V gene are MGHRA and YSYEKL. Written as DNA, the CDR3 is TGCGCCAGCAGCCAGATACAGGGAAACACCATATATTTT. Its translation: CASSQIQGNTIYF.

The chain is built from TRBV7-8 and TRBJ2-7; 7 bases are a match to TRBD1. The CDR3 is 15 residues long. Looked up from germline, CDR1 is SGHVS and CDR2 is FQNEAQ. After removal of 6 bases from V and 7 bases from J, the junction contained 15 bases not matched to a gene. For the CDR3, the DNA is TGTGCCAGCAGACAGCCGACAGGGCGGATCGGGGAGCAGTACTTC. Encoded protein: CASRQPTGRIGEQYF.

The sample holds a few counts of this clone. The rearrangement joins TRBV5-4 to TRBJ2-5; D call uncertain. Deletions cut 0 bases from V and 0 bases from J, with 9 bases between. Per germline, CDR1 SGHNT and CDR2 YYREEE (reference sequence). This CDR3 spans 15 amino acids. The CDR3 DNA reads TGTGCCAGCAGCTTGGCCTGGAACCACCAAGAGACCCAGTACTTC. Protein product: CASSLAWNHQETQYF.

This chain connects TRBV25-1 to TRBJ2-1, with D possibly matching TRBD1 (6 bases). Germline CDR1 is MGHDK and CDR2 is SYGVNS. V was trimmed by 1 base and J by 5 bases, leaving 12 bases between them. This CDR3 has 15 residues. Here the CDR3 DNA reads TGTGCCAGCAGTGAATCGGACAGTTCTCACAATGAGCAGTTCTTC. Translation: CASSESDSSHNEQFF.

The V call is TRBV7-2, the J call TRBJ1-4; possibly TRBD1 for D (6 bases). Looked up from germline, CDR1 is SGHTA and CDR2 is FQGNSA. The CDR3 length is 16 residues. V dropped 6 bases and J dropped 2 bases, with 16 bases sitting between them. DNA of the CDR3: TGTGCCAGCAGGGAGCTACAGGGATTGACTAATGAAAAACTGTTTTTT. Translated: CASRELQGLTNEKLFF.

This clone was observed a handful of times. The gene calls are TRBV15 and TRBJ2-4; maybe TRBD1 (5 bases). The V end was cut by 1 base, the J end by 0 bases, with 13 bases between. Per the germline V gene, CDR1 is LNHNV and CDR2 is YYDKDF (reference sequence). This CDR3 comprises 17 residues. The DNA for the CDR3 is TGTGCCACCAGCAGAGTGGGGCGAGGTATAGCCAAAAACATTCAGTACTTC. The encoded protein is CATSRVGRGIAKNIQYF. The whole variable domain, remainder taken from reference TRBV15 and TRBJ2-4, is DAMVIQNPRYQVTQFGKPVTLSCSQTLNHNVMYWYQQKSSQAPKLLFHYYDKDFNNEADTPDNFQSRRPNTSFCFLDIRSPGLGDTAMYLCATSRVGRGIAKNIQYFGAGTRLSVL.

About this clone: This may stem from a read error, because a much larger clone lies one nucleotide away. The same CDR3 also results from other DNA sequences found in this sample. The chain has TRBV25-1 and TRBJ2-7; D is uncertain. The CDR3 consists of 12 residues. The V end lost 3 bases, the J end lost 1 base, and 4 bases lay between the germline ends. From germline, CDR1 is MGHDK and CDR2 SYGVNS. CDR3 in DNA: TGTGCCAGCAGTGATCCTTCCTACGAGCAGTACTTC. Translated: CASSDPSYEQYF.

This rearrangement joins TRBV10-1 to TRBJ2-3; 7 bases agree with TRBD1. Germline CDR1 WNHNN, CDR2 SYGVQD (reference sequence). Trimming removed 5 bases from V and 3 bases from J; junction bases left unmatched: 5. The CDR3 spans 14 residues. Written as DNA, the CDR3 is TGCGCCAGCAGTCCACAGGGGACAACAGATACGCAGTATTTT. Its translation: CASSPQGTTDTQYF.

The rearrangement joins TRBV5-1 to TRBJ2-7, with D maybe TRBD1 (7 bases). With 3 bases removed from V and 4 bases from J, the gap between germline ends came to 20 bases. The germline V gene has CDR1 SGHRS and CDR2 YFSETQ. The length of the CDR3 is 16 residues. DNA of the CDR3: TGCGCCAGCAGCTCGGGGGTCCAGGGACAGACATACGAGCAGTACTTC. Translating it yields CASSSGVQGQTYEQYF.

V usage is TRBV5-1 and J usage is TRBJ2-1; 12 bases are shared with TRBD2. The CDR3 extends over 16 amino acids. V was pared by 4 bases and J by 5 bases, with 7 bases of the junction left unmatched. The germline CDR1 and CDR2 sequences are SGHRS and YFSETQ. The CDR3 loop is CASSLVTSGSNNEQFF. CDR3 coding DNA: TGCGCCAGCAGCCTAGTGACTAGCGGGAGTAACAATGAGCAGTTCTTC.

The chain joins TRBV19 to TRBJ2-1, with 10 bases matching TRBD1. From germline, CDR1 is LNHDA and CDR2 SQIVND (reference sequence). This CDR3 contains 15 residues. The ends lost 5 bases at V and 4 bases at J; junction bases unmatched: 5. The CDR3 sequence is CASSLLGQGYNEQFF. The CDR3 region has the DNA TGTGCCAGTAGTTTACTGGGACAGGGGTACAATGAGCAGTTCTTC.